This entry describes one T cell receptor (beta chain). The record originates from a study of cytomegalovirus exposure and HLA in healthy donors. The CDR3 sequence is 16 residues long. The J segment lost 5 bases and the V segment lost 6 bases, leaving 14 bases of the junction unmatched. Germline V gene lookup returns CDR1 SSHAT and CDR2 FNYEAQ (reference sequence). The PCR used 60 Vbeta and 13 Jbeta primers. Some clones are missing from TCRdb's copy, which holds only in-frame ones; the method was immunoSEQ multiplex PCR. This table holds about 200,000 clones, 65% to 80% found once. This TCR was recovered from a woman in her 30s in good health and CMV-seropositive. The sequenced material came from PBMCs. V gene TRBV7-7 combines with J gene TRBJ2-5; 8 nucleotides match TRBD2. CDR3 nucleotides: TGTGCCAGCAGTCGGGGGGGCGCAGAGAGAAGGGAGACCCAGTACTTC. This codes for CASSRGGAERRETQYF.